The entry that follows covers one T cell receptor (beta chain) sequence. The antigen remains unidentified. Per germline, CDR1 SGHRS and CDR2 YFSETQ. The CDR3 sequence is 14 residues long. V was cut by 3 bases and J by 0 bases, with 9 bases left in between. These data originate in a study of OX40 agonist ivuxolimab in advanced cancers. Study at large: Patients got intravenous ivuxolimab at 0.01 to 10 mg/kg every 2 weeks. Regarding the study as a whole: Low normalized clonal expansion also occurred in some nonresponding patients.

Method: immunoSEQ multiplex PCR; TCRdb's copy keeps in-frame clones and lacks some. The sample shows over 45,000 clones, roughly 83% of them seen only once. Blood sampling took place at baseline, cycle 4 day 1, and cycle 7 day 1. The chain has TRBV5-1 and TRBJ1-2, with D maybe TRBD1 (6 bases). This sequence was found in an adult with an advanced solid tumor such as melanoma, head and neck, liver or kidney cancer. This specimen was CD4+ or CD8+ T cells sorted from blood, taken in a trial of the OX40 agonist ivuxolimab. The DNA of the CDR3 is TGCGCCAGCAGCTCAGGGGAGACTAACTATGGCTACACCTTC. Its protein product is CASSSGETNYGYTF.